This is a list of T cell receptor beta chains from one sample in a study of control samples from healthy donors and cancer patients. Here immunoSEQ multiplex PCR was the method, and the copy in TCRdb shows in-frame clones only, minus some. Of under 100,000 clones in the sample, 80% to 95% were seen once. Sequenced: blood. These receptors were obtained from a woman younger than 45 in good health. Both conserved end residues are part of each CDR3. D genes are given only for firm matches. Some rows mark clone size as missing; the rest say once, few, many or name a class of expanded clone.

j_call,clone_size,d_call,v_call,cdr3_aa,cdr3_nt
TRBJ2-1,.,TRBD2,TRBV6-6,CASRQFSGGRYNEQFF,TGTGCCAGCAGACAGTTCTCGGGCGGGAGGTACAATGAGCAGTTCTTC
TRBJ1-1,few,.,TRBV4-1,CASSPYGQNTEAFF,TGCGCCAGCAGCCCATACGGACAGAACACTGAAGCTTTCTTT
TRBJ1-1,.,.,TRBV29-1,CSVLVNLMNTEAFF,TGCAGCGTTCTGGTTAACCTCATGAACACTGAAGCTTTCTTT
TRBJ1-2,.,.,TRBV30,CAWIVDFNYGYTF,TGTGCCTGGATCGTTGACTTTAACTATGGCTACACCTTC
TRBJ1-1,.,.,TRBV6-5,CASRLENTEAFF,TGTGCCAGCAGACTGGAGAACACTGAAGCTTTCTTT
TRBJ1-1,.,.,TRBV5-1,CASSHDSYTEAFF,TGCGCCAGCAGCCATGACAGCTACACTGAAGCTTTCTTT
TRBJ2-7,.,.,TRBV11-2,CASSLYQRSYEQYF,TGTGCCAGCAGCTTATATCAGCGAAGCTACGAGCAGTACTTC
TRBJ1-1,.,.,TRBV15,CATTLLGKDTEAFF,TGTGCCACCACTCTGCTCGGGAAAGACACTGAAGCTTTCTTT
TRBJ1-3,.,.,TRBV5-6,CASSIGMSSGNTIYF,TGTGCCAGCAGCATCGGAATGAGCTCTGGAAACACCATATATTTT
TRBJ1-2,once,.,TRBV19,CASTQDRALYGYTF,TGTGCCAGTACCCAAGACCGGGCCCTCTATGGCTACACCTTC
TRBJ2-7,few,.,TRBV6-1,CASSESAGHNYEQYF,TGTGCCAGCAGTGAGTCAGCGGGACATAACTACGAGCAGTACTTC
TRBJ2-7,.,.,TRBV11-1,CASRRVQSSYEQYF,TGTGCCAGCAGGAGGGTCCAGAGCTCCTACGAGCAGTACTTC
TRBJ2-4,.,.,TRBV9,CASSVGGQAKNIQYF,TGTGCCAGCAGCGTAGGCGGCCAAGCCAAAAACATTCAGTACTTC
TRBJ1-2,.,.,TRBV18,CASSPNGGNGYTF,TGTGCCAGCTCACCAAACGGGGGGAATGGCTACACCTTC
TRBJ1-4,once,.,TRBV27,CASRKRVATNEKLFF,TGTGCCAGCAGGAAAAGAGTTGCAACTAATGAAAAACTGTTTTTT
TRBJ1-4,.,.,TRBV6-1,CASSEMGGGEKLFF,TGTGCCAGCAGTGAAATGGGGGGGGGTGAAAAACTGTTTTTT
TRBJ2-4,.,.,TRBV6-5,CASREVSGTDQYF,TGTGCCAGCAGGGAGGTATCCGGGACGGACCAGTACTTC
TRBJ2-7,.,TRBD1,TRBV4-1,CASSQGRRGYEQYF,TGCGCCAGCAGCCAAGGCCGCAGGGGGTACGAGCAGTACTTC
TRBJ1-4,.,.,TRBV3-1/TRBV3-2,CASSQGGREKLFF,TGTGCCAGCAGCCAAGGGGGGCGGGAAAAACTGTTTTTT
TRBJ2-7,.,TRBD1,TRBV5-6,CASSGQVSSYEQYF,TGTGCCAGCAGCGGACAGGTGAGCTCCTACGAGCAGTACTTC
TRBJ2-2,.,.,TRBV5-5,CASSLLGRAGELFF,TGTGCCAGCAGCCTCCTGGGACGGGCCGGGGAGCTGTTTTTT
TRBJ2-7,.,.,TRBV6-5,CASTSTNSYEQYF,TGTGCCAGCACCTCGACAAATTCCTACGAGCAGTACTTC
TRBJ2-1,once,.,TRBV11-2,CASSPPGRPSYNEQFF,TGTGCCAGCAGCCCCCCGGGACGGCCCTCCTACAATGAGCAGTTCTTC
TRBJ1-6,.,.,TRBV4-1,CASSQVKGNNSPLHF,TGCGCCAGCAGCCAAGTAAAGGGCAATAATTCACCCCTCCACTTT
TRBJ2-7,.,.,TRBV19,CASISSALPNEQYF,TGTGCCAGTATATCGAGCGCCTTACCCAACGAGCAGTACTTC
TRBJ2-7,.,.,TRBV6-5,CASSSGATSYEQYF,TGTGCCAGCAGCTCCGGGGCTACCTCTTACGAGCAGTACTTC
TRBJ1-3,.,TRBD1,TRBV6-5,CALGTDYSGNTIYF,TGTGCCCTGGGGACAGACTATTCTGGAAACACCATATATTTT
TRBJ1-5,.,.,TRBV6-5,CASRLLGGPQHF,TGTGCCAGCAGACTTCTAGGGGGGCCCCAGCATTTT
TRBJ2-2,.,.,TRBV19,CASSYSVRVSPGELFF,TGTGCCAGTAGTTATAGCGTCAGGGTTTCCCCCGGGGAGCTGTTTTTT
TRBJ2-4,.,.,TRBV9,CASSVGAGLAKNIQYF,TGTGCCAGCAGCGTAGGGGCAGGCCTAGCCAAAAACATTCAGTACTTC
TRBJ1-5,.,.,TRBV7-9,CASSASGTLHQPQHF,TGTGCCAGCAGCGCCTCCGGGACCCTGCATCAGCCCCAGCATTTT
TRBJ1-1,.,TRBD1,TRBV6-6,CASSRTGGWLFAEAFF,TGTGCCAGCAGTAGGACAGGGGGCTGGCTTTTCGCTGAAGCTTTCTTT
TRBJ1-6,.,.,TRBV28,CASSLGISPLHF,TGTGCCAGCAGTCTAGGGATTTCACCCCTCCACTTT
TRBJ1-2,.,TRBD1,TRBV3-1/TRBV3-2,CASSPSNIQGANGYTF,TGTGCCAGCAGCCCTTCTAATATACAGGGGGCGAATGGCTACACCTTC
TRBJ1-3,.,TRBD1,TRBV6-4,CASTEGQGAGNTIYF,TGTGCCAGCACCGAGGGACAGGGGGCTGGAAACACCATATATTTT
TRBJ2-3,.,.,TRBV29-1,CSAAGDYTDTQYF,TGCAGCGCGGCAGGGGATTACACAGATACGCAGTATTTT
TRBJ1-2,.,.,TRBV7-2,CASSLARGARGYTF,TGTGCCAGCAGCTTAGCGCGAGGGGCGCGGGGCTACACCTTC
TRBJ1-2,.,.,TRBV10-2,CASSESSGYGYTF,TGCGCCAGCAGTGAGTCGTCAGGCTATGGCTACACCTTC
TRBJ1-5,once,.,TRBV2,CASSDYGGVSNQPQHF,TGTGCCAGCAGTGATTACGGAGGTGTGAGCAATCAGCCCCAGCATTTT
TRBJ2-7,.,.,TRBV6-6,CASRRQPYEQYF,TGTGCCAGCAGAAGACAGCCCTACGAGCAGTACTTC
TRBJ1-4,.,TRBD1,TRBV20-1,CSASGQGVGVEKLFF,TGCAGTGCTAGTGGGCAGGGGGTGGGGGTAGAAAAACTGTTTTTT
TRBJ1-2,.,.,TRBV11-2,CASSLMGATGNYGYTF,TGTGCCAGCAGCTTAATGGGGGCGACAGGCAACTATGGCTACACCTTC
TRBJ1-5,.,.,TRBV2,CASSGGNQPQHF,TGTGCCAGCAGTGGGGGGAATCAGCCCCAGCATTTT